What follows is one T cell receptor (beta chain) and its context. CDR3 size: 16 residues. J was trimmed by 4 bases and V by 5 bases; bases with no gene match: 11. The V gene's germline CDR1 is MDHEN and CDR2 SYDVKM. This specimen comes from a study of shared clonotypes between healthy human individuals. TCRdb's copy holds only in-frame clones and misses some; the assay was immunoSEQ multiplex PCR. The sample lists about 1.5 million clones, approximately 98% occurring once. Input material: naive CD4+ T cells sorted from blood. Noted subset: CD45RA+ positively selected. This TCR came from a man aged 25 to 45 in good health. The rearrangement links TRBV28 to TRBJ1-5, with 7 positions matching TRBD1. CDR3 coding DNA: TGTGCCAGCAGTCCGGCTTCCGGGACAGATAATCAGCCCCAGCATTTT. Translating it yields CASSPASGTDNQPQHF.